This is a list of T cell receptor beta chains from one sample in a study of shared clonotypes between healthy human individuals. Here immunoSEQ multiplex PCR was the method, and the copy in TCRdb shows in-frame clones only, minus some. In the table there are roughly 2.6 million clones, more than 90% of which are singletons. The sequenced sample was naive CD4+ T cells sorted from blood. Receptors originate from a man in his late teens or twenties in good health. Each CDR3 is given with its conserved first and last residue. Fields, in order: clone size, V gene, D gene, J gene, CDR3 length, CDR3 DNA, CDR3 protein. D genes are given only for firm matches. Rows give clone size only sometimes, using once, few, many, or a class for an expanded clone.

.	TRBV18	TRBD1	TRBJ2-3	14	TGTGCCAGCCACGTAGGACAGGGAACCGATACGCAGTATTTT	CASHVGQGTDTQYF
.	TRBV28	.	TRBJ1-5	15	TGTGCCAGCAGTCTCCCGACAGGTTATGGACAGCCCCAGCATTTT	CASSLPTGYGQPQHF
once	TRBV6-1	TRBD1	TRBJ2-7	16	TGTGCCAGCAGTGCCACAGGGGGCCTTACCCACTACGAGCAGTACTTC	CASSATGGLTHYEQYF
once	TRBV5-4	TRBD2	TRBJ2-1	16	TGTGCCAGCAGCCGTCCGGGGACGGGAGGGCCGGGTGAGCAGTTCTTC	CASSRPGTGGPGEQFF
.	TRBV7-2	.	TRBJ1-3	14	TGTGCCAGCAGCTCCTTCTTCTCTGGAAACACCATATATTTT	CASSSFFSGNTIYF
once	TRBV7-2	TRBD1	TRBJ2-6	14	TGTGCCAGTCTGCAGGGGGTTGGGGCCAACGTCCTGACTTTC	CASLQGVGANVLTF
few	TRBV5-1	.	TRBJ1-2	15	TGCGCCAGCAGCTTGGGGACGGGGACCAACTATGGCTACACCTTC	CASSLGTGTNYGYTF
.	TRBV30	.	TRBJ1-2	12	TGTGCCCTAGACAAGGGAAACTATGGCTACACCTTC	CALDKGNYGYTF
.	TRBV30	.	TRBJ1-5	15	TGTGCCTGGAGTCCTCCGGGGACCCTCGTCCAGCCCCAGCATTTT	CAWSPPGTLVQPQHF
.	TRBV10-1	.	TRBJ2-7	13	TGCGCCAGCAGTGAGTCGGGTGGCTACGAGCAGTACTTC	CASSESGGYEQYF
.	TRBV10-2	.	TRBJ1-5	14	TGCGCCAGCAGTGAGGGGGCAGGGCCTCAGCCCCAGCATTTT	CASSEGAGPQPQHF
.	TRBV5-6	.	TRBJ1-2	17	TGTGCCAGCAGCCCTATGTATGGACAGCCTGCGAACTATGGCTACACCTTC	CASSPMYGQPANYGYTF
.	TRBV18	TRBD1	TRBJ2-1	15	TGTGCCAGCTCATCCGGACAGGGGGCACTGGGTGAGCAGTTCTTC	CASSSGQGALGEQFF
.	TRBV7-6	.	TRBJ2-5	11	TGTGCCAGCAGCGAACAAGAGACCCAGTACTTC	CASSEQETQYF
.	TRBV11-3	.	TRBJ2-3	13	TGTGCCAGCAGCGGACAAGGCACAGATACGCAGTATTTT	CASSGQGTDTQYF
.	TRBV6-1	.	TRBJ2-3	13	TGTGCCAGCAGCCGGACTATCACAGATACGCAGTATTTT	CASSRTITDTQYF
.	TRBV30	.	TRBJ2-3	14	TGTGCCTGGAGACCGGGAGTTAGCGCAGATACGCAGTATTTT	CAWRPGVSADTQYF
.	TRBV7-2	.	TRBJ2-1	16	TGTGCCAGCAGCACTAGGGAACTACCGAATTACAATGAGCAGTTCTTC	CASSTRELPNYNEQFF
.	TRBV29-1	TRBD2	TRBJ2-2	14	TGCAGCGTTGAAGGGACTAGGTTCACCGGGGAGCTGTTTTTT	CSVEGTRFTGELFF
.	TRBV5-1	.	TRBJ2-5	13	TGCGCCAGCAGTCGTAGGGTCCAAGAGACCCAGTACTTC	CASSRRVQETQYF
.	TRBV6-6	.	TRBJ1-5	13	TGTGCCAGCGAGGGGCTTGGCAATCAGCCCCAGCATTTT	CASEGLGNQPQHF
.	TRBV7-8	TRBD1	TRBJ1-5	16	TGTGCCAGCACCTGGGGGCCGACAGGGGGCGGACAGCCCCAGCATTTT	CASTWGPTGGGQPQHF
.	TRBV5-3	.	TRBJ1-4	12	TGTGCCCTGAAAACAGAGGAGGAAAAACTGTTTTTT	CALKTEEEKLFF
.	TRBV6-1	.	TRBJ1-2	16	TGTGCCAGCAGTGAAGCCCCAACGGGACTTAACTATGGCTACACCTTC	CASSEAPTGLNYGYTF
.	TRBV2	.	TRBJ2-5	13	TGTGCCAGCAGTGAGACCGCAGTGGGGACCCAGTACTTC	CASSETAVGTQYF
once	TRBV7-6	TRBD2	TRBJ2-2	19	TGTGCCAGCAGTTCATGGGCGATAGCGGGGGGCCCCAACACCGGGGAGCTGTTTTTT	CASSSWAIAGGPNTGELFF
.	TRBV28	.	TRBJ2-3	15	TGTGCCAGCAGTTTTATCAGGGCGACCACAGATACGCAGTATTTT	CASSFIRATTDTQYF
once	TRBV2	.	TRBJ1-2	15	TGTGCCAGCAGGCCGGGGGGTGAGAGGGACTATGGCTACACCTTC	CASRPGGERDYGYTF
.	TRBV29-1	.	TRBJ1-3	14	TGCAGCGCCCACGCCCAGAGCTCTGGAAACACCATATATTTT	CSAHAQSSGNTIYF
.	TRBV5-6	.	TRBJ2-7	15	TGTGCCAGCAGCTTGGGGCTCCAAGGGTTTTACGAGCAGTACTTC	CASSLGLQGFYEQYF
once	TRBV5-4	TRBD2	TRBJ2-5	16	TGTGCCAGCAGCTTGAACTGGCTAGCGGGAGCACAGACCCAGTACTTC	CASSLNWLAGAQTQYF
.	TRBV27	TRBD1	TRBJ2-7	13	TGTGCCAGCAGTACCCAGGGGGCCTACGAGCAGTACTTC	CASSTQGAYEQYF
.	TRBV9	.	TRBJ1-1	16	TGTGCCAGCAGCGTAGCTACGGCAGACATGAACACTGAAGCTTTCTTT	CASSVATADMNTEAFF
.	TRBV7-6	.	TRBJ2-3	13	TGTGCCAGCAGCTTAGGTATTGGGGATACGCAGTATTTT	CASSLGIGDTQYF
.	TRBV6-6	.	TRBJ1-6	16	TGTGCCAGCAGTTATGGGGAGAGAATCTTAAATTCACCCCTCCACTTT	CASSYGERILNSPLHF
.	TRBV6-5	.	TRBJ1-6	15	TGTGCCAGCAGTTACGCCACAGGGTATAATTCACCCCTCCACTTT	CASSYATGYNSPLHF
.	TRBV9	.	TRBJ2-5	15	TGTGCCAGCAGCGTAGGGGGCGCCAGAGGGGAGACCCAGTACTTC	CASSVGGARGETQYF
.	TRBV27	TRBD1	TRBJ1-6	15	TGTGCCAGCAATTCGGGACAGGTTTATAATTCACCCCTCCACTTT	CASNSGQVYNSPLHF
.	TRBV4-1	TRBD2	TRBJ2-5	17	TGCGCCAGCAGCCAAGATCTGCTAGCGGGGGGGGGAGAGACCCAGTACTTC	CASSQDLLAGGGETQYF
.	TRBV7-2	.	TRBJ1-6	16	TGTGCCAGCAGCTTAGATCAGCAGGGGTATAATTCACCCCTCCACTTT	CASSLDQQGYNSPLHF
.	TRBV18	.	TRBJ2-5	17	TGTGCCAGCTCACCACCATTGGCTAGTAAAAACCAAGAGACCCAGTACTTC	CASSPPLASKNQETQYF
once	TRBV11-2	TRBD2	TRBJ2-7	16	TGTGCCAGCAGCTTAGCTATGGGACTAGCGTTATACGAGCAGTACTTC	CASSLAMGLALYEQYF
.	TRBV6-5	.	TRBJ1-6	14	TGTGCCAGCAGTTACTCGTACCAGAATTCACCCCTCCACTTT	CASSYSYQNSPLHF
.	TRBV18	.	TRBJ2-1	14	TGTGCCAGCTCACCGGGCGAGTTGGGGAATGAGCAGTTCTTC	CASSPGELGNEQFF
.	TRBV7-3	TRBD2	TRBJ2-5	14	TGTGCCAGCAGCTTGTCCGGGGGGTTCCCTCCCCAGTACTTC	CASSLSGGFPPQYF
.	TRBV20-1	.	TRBJ1-2	11	TGCAGTGCTAGAGCGGTATATGGCTACACCTTC	CSARAVYGYTF
.	TRBV27	.	TRBJ1-1	16	TGTGCCAGCAGTTTTAGGGGGATCAGGGCGAACACTGAAGCTTTCTTT	CASSFRGIRANTEAFF
.	TRBV5-1	TRBD1	TRBJ2-3	16	TGCGCCAGCAGCTTGGGGGGACAGGGCGTCACAGATACGCAGTATTTT	CASSLGGQGVTDTQYF
.	TRBV6-5	TRBD2	TRBJ2-7	15	TGTGCCAGCAGTGCCCGCGGGGGGGGCTCCTACGAGCAGTACTTC	CASSARGGGSYEQYF
few	TRBV30	.	TRBJ1-1	13	TGTGCCTGGAGAGTACAGGGGAACACTGAAGCTTTCTTT	CAWRVQGNTEAFF
once	TRBV19	.	TRBJ1-1	14	TGTGCCAGTAGTATATTGAGGGGAAAAACTGAAGCTTTCTTT	CASSILRGKTEAFF
.	TRBV6-1	.	TRBJ2-1	12	TGTGCCAGCAGCCCCTCTACCGGTAAGGTGTTCTTC	CASSPSTGKVFF
.	TRBV27	TRBD2	TRBJ2-5	17	TGTGCCAGCAGTTTCAGGCCCCTAGCGGGAGGGCCGGAGACCCAGTACTTC	CASSFRPLAGGPETQYF
once	TRBV5-1	.	TRBJ1-4	15	TGCGCCAGCAGCTTGGATGGGGCCATTAATGAAAAACTGTTTTTT	CASSLDGAINEKLFF
.	TRBV5-4	.	TRBJ2-7	15	TGTGCCAGCAGCTTGGGAAGGGGGATAGCCTACGAGCAGTACTTC	CASSLGRGIAYEQYF